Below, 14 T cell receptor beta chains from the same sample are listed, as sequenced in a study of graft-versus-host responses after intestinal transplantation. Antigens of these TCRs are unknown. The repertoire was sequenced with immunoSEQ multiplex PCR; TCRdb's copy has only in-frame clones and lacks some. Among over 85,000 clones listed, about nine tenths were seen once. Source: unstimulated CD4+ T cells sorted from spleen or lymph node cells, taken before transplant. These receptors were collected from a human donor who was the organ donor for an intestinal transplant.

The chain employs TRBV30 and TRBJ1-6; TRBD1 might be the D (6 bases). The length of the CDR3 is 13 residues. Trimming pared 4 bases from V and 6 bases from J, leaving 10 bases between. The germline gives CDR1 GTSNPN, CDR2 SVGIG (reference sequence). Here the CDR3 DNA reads TGTGCCTGGAATATAGGGGGTAATTCACCCCTCCACTTT. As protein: CAWNIGGNSPLHF.

The chain's CDR3 is CASSLPRQGLSNSPLHF. The CDR3 DNA is TGTGCCAGCAGTTTACCGCGACAGGGGCTCAGTAATTCACCCCTCCACTTT. This sequence joins TRBV28 and TRBJ1-6; 8 bases line up with TRBD1. The CDR3 is 17 residues long. Looked up from germline, CDR1 is MDHEN and CDR2 is SYDVKM. V trimming: 2 bases; J trimming: 6 bases; junction bases outside the gene matches: 9.

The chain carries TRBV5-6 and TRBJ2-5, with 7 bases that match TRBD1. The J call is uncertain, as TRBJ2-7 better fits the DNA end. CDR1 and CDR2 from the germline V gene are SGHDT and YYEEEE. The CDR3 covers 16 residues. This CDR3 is CASSTYRGRVGYEQYF. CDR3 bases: TGTGCCAGCAGCACCTACAGGGGTCGCGTCGGGTACGAGCAGTACTTC.

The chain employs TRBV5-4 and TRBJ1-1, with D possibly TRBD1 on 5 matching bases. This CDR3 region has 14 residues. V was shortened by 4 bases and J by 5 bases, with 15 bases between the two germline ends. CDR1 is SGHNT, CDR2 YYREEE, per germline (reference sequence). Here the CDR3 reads CASSEDQGRTEAFF. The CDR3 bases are TGTGCCAGCAGCGAGGACCAGGGAAGGACTGAAGCTTTCTTT.

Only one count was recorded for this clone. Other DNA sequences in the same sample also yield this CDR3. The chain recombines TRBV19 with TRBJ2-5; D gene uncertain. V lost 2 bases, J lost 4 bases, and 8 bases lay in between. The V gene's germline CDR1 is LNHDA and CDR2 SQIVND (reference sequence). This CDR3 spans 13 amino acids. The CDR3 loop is CASSIPPRETQYF. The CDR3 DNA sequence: TGTGCCAGTAGTATACCCCCCAGAGAGACCCAGTACTTC.

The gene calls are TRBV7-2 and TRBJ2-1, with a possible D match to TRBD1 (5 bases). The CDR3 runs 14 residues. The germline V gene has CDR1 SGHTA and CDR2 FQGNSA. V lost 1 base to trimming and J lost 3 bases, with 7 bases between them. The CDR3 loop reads CASSLGGLYNEQFF. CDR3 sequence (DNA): TGTGCCAGCAGCTTAGGGGGCCTCTACAATGAGCAGTTCTTC.

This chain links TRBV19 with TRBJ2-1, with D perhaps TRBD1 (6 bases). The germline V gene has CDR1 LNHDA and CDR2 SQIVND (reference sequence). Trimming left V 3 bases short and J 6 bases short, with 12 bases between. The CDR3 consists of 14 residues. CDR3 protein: CASSIRSRGNEQFF. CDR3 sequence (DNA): TGTGCCAGTAGTATTCGGTCCAGGGGCAATGAGCAGTTCTTC.

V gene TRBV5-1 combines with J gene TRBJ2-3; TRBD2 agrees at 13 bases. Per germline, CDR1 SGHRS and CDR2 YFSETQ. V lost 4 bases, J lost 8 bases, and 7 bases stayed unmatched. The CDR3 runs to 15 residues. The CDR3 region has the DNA TGCGCCAGCAGCCTCGGGACTAGCGGGGTCAGTACGCAGTATTTT. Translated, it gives CASSLGTSGVSTQYF.

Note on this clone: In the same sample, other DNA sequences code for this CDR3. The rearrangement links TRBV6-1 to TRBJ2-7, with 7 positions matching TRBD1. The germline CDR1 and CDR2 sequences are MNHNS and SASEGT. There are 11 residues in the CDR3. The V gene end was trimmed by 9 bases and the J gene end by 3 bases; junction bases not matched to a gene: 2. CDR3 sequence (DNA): TGTGCCAGTGGGACAGACTACGAGCAGTACTTC. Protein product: CASGTDYEQYF.

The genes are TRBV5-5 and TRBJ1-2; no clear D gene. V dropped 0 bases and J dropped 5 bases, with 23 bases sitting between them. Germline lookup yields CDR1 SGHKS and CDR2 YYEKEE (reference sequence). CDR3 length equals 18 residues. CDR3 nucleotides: TGTGCCAGCAGCTTGGCCGTGGAGGATCGGGCGCGATTTTATGGCTACACCTTC. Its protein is CASSLAVEDRARFYGYTF.

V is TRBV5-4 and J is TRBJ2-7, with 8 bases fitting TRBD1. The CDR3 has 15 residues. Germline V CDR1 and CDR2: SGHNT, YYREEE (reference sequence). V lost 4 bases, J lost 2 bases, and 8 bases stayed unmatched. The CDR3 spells CASSPRTGFAYEQYF. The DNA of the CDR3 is TGTGCCAGCAGCCCCAGGACAGGGTTCGCCTACGAGCAGTACTTC.

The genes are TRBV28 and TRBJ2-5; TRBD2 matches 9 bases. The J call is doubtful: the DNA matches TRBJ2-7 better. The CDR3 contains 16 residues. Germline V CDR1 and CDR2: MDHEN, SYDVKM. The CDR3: CASSVQRGVFSYEQYF. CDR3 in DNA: TGTGCCAGCAGTGTACAGCGGGGGGTCTTCTCCTACGAGCAGTACTTC.

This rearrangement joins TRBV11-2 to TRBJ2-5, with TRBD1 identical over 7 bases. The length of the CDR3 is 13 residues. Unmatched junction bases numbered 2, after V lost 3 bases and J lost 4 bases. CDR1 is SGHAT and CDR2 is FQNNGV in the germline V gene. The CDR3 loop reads CASSFGTVETQYF. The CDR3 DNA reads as TGTGCCAGCAGCTTTGGGACAGTAGAGACCCAGTACTTC.

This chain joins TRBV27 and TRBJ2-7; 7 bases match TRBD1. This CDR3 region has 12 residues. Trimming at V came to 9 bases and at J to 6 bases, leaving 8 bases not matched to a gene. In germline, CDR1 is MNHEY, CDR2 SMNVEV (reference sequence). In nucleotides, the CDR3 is TGTGCCAGTTCTGACAGGGCCCGCGAGCAGTACTTC. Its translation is CASSDRAREQYF.